This entry lists 24 T cell receptor beta chains sequenced from one sample in a study of T cells in Graves' hyperthyroidism and ophthalmopathy. Using RNA transcripts as the source, TCR beta CDR3 regions were amplified. HTBI primers were used for first-round RT-PCR of the TCR CDR3. TCRdb analysed the multiplex PCR reads with MiXCR anew, one entry per CDR3 protein. The sample lists about 690,000 distinct CDR3 sequences, roughly 17% occurring once. The sample comprised blood. The receptors were gathered from a man in his fifties or sixties with Graves' hyperthyroidism.

The genes are TRBV6-5 and TRBJ1-1; D possibly corresponds to TRBD1 (5 bases). The V gene lost 2 bases and the J gene lost 1 base, with 8 bases spanning the gap. Per germline, CDR1 MNHEY and CDR2 SVGAGI. The CDR3 length is 14 residues. The CDR3 reads CASSYGRENTEAFF. DNA of the CDR3: TGTGCCAGCAGTTACGGCAGGGAGAACACTGAAGCTTTCTTT.

This clonotype was recorded a few times. The chain employs TRBV7-6 and TRBJ2-3; 15 nucleotides line up with TRBD2. The CDR3 has 18 residues. Germline CDR1 SGHVS, CDR2 FNYEAQ. The V and J ends lost 5 bases and 0 bases, in that order; junction bases with no gene match: 6. The CDR3 DNA reads TGTGCCAGCAGCCCCCCCGGGACTAGCGGGAGGAGCACAGATACGCAGTATTTT. This codes for CASSPPGTSGRSTDTQYF.

This clonotype has only a few counts. The V call is TRBV28, the J call TRBJ2-3; 9 positions agree with TRBD2. This CDR3 is 15 amino acids long. Losses at the gene ends were 5 bases for V and 6 bases for J; bases not matched to a gene: 9. The germline V gene has CDR1 MDHEN and CDR2 SYDVKM. CDR3 nucleotide sequence: TGTGCCAGCAGTAAACCCATAGCGGGAGCGGATACGCAGTATTTT. It yields the protein CASSKPIAGADTQYF.

In the case of this clonotype: A much larger clonotype is one base distant, so this may be a read error. CDR3 in DNA: TGTGCCAGCAGTTTACCGGGACTAGCTGCAGATGCGCAGTATTTT. Translated, it gives CASSLPGLAADAQYF. V and J are TRBV5-5 and TRBJ2-3, with 9 nucleotides matching TRBD2. This CDR3 comprises 15 residues. Germline CDR1 reads SGHKS; CDR2 reads YYEKEE (reference sequence).

In this sample, this clonotype turned up many times. The chain employs TRBV30 and TRBJ2-3, with no clear D. In germline, CDR1 is GTSNPN, CDR2 SVGIG (reference sequence). V was cut by 4 bases and J by 1 base, with 6 bases left in between. The CDR3 is 12 residues long. The CDR3 loop is CAWNRGTDTQYF. Written as DNA, the CDR3 is TGTGCCTGGAACAGAGGCACAGATACGCAGTATTTT.

This clonotype was detected many times. The J gene is TRBJ1-5, the V gene TRBV2; D is perhaps TRBD1 (6 bases). CDR1 SNHLY and CDR2 FYNNEI come from the germline V gene. V was clipped by 2 bases and J by 6 bases, with 14 bases between them. This CDR3 has 15 amino acids. The CDR3 protein is CASSEYSTGIQPQHF. CDR3 coding DNA: TGTGCCAGCAGTGAATATAGTACAGGGATTCAGCCCCAGCATTTT.

This clonotype occurred many times. The V call is TRBV7-9, the J call TRBJ1-1, with 9 bases matching TRBD1. Germline CDR1 is SEHNR and CDR2 is FQNEAQ (reference sequence). The CDR3 covers 14 residues. With V trimmed by 5 bases and J by 3 bases, 4 bases remained unmatched. CDR3 in DNA: TGTGCCAGCAGCGAACAGGGGGCGCACACTGAAGCTTTCTTT. Protein sequence: CASSEQGAHTEAFF.

The chain is built from TRBV20-1 and TRBJ1-5; the D gene is possibly TRBD1 (5 bases). In germline, CDR1 is DFQATT, CDR2 SNEGSKA (reference sequence). The CDR3 covers 14 residues. V was trimmed by 0 bases and J by 7 bases, leaving 13 bases between them. CDR3 DNA: TGCAGTGCTAGAGATGGGCAGGCAGGGCAGCCCCAGCATTTT. As protein: CSARDGQAGQPQHF.

This clonotype occurred many times. The chain combines TRBV24-1 with TRBJ2-1, with D tentatively TRBD1 (7 bases). Germline loops: CDR1 KGHDR, CDR2 SFDVKD. Trimming left V 0 bases short and J 7 bases short, with 18 bases between. The CDR3 sequence is 17 residues long. CDR3 residues: CATSDLMSGGNGNEQFF. In DNA form, the CDR3 reads TGTGCCACCAGTGATTTGATGTCAGGGGGGAACGGGAATGAGCAGTTCTTC.

The V and J genes are TRBV7-9 and TRBJ1-1; perhaps TRBD1 as D (5 bases). The CDR3 runs to 14 residues. Germline V gives CDR1 SEHNR, CDR2 FQNEAQ (reference sequence). Deletions cut 5 bases from V and 1 base from J, with 11 bases between. The CDR3 DNA reads TGTGCCAGCAGCCCGAGACAGAGGAACACTGAAGCTTTCTTT. It encodes CASSPRQRNTEAFF.

This sequence joins TRBV10-3 and TRBJ1-4; the D is unclear. The CDR3 has 15 amino acids. The V end was cut by 4 bases, the J end by 0 bases, with 9 bases between. CDR1 and CDR2 from the germline V gene are ENHRY and SYGVKD. CDR3 in DNA: TGTGCCATCAGTGCTTTTAAAACAACTAATGAAAAACTGTTTTTT. This translates into CAISAFKTTNEKLFF.

This clonotype was seen more than once but under ten times. The rearrangement uses TRBV9 and TRBJ1-2; D may be TRBD1 (5 bases). There are 15 residues in the CDR3. The germline V gene has CDR1 SGDLS and CDR2 YYNGEE. V lost 4 bases and J lost 12, with 25 bases in between. DNA for the CDR3: TGTGCCAGCAGCATGACCGGGACCCCCTCTGTATTGGACACCTTC. Its translation is CASSMTGTPSVLDTF.

This clonotype was found a few times. This chain connects TRBV7-3 to TRBJ2-7, with 11 bases identical to TRBD2. Germline CDR1 reads SGHTA; CDR2 reads FQGTGA. This CDR3 is 14 amino acids long. The ends lost 5 bases at V and 6 bases at J; junction bases unmatched: 6. Here the CDR3 reads CASSLLAGDSEQYF. CDR3 coding DNA: TGTGCCAGCAGCCTACTAGCGGGAGACTCCGAGCAGTACTTC.

The table lists this clonotype with a few counts. The chain employs TRBV5-1 and TRBJ1-1; 8 positions match TRBD1. V lost 4 bases, J lost 3 bases, and 8 bases stayed unmatched. Germline CDR1 and CDR2: SGHRS and YFSETQ. The CDR3 has 15 amino acids. In DNA, the CDR3 is TGCGCCAGCAGCACGGGACAGGTGGGTTACACTGAAGCTTTCTTT. This sequence encodes CASSTGQVGYTEAFF.

The gene calls are TRBV24-1 and TRBJ1-5; 8 nucleotides align to TRBD1. CDR3 length: 13 amino acids. Losses at the gene ends were 8 bases for V and 8 bases for J; bases not matched to a gene: 7. CDR1 is KGHDR and CDR2 is SFDVKD in the germline V gene. The CDR3 spells CATNQGAREPQHF. CDR3 DNA sequence: TGTGCCACCAATCAGGGGGCACGGGAGCCCCAGCATTTT.

In this sample, this clonotype turned up a few times. The V gene is TRBV28, the J gene TRBJ2-7; D remains ambiguous. This CDR3 is 15 amino acids long. V shed 3 bases and J shed 2 bases, with 14 bases lying between them. The germline V gene has CDR1 MDHEN and CDR2 SYDVKM. The CDR3 DNA reads as TGTGCCAGCAGTTTGGGAATGAATCCAGCCTACGAGCAGTACTTC. Its protein is CASSLGMNPAYEQYF. Full variable domain (missing parts from reference TRBV28 and TRBJ2-7): DVKVTQSSRYLVKRTGEKVFLECVQDMDHENMFWYRQDPGLGLRLIYFSYDVKMKEKGDIPEGYSVSREKKERFSLILESASTNQTSMYLCASSLGMNPAYEQYFGPGTRLTVT.

A few counts support this clonotype. The CDR3 sequence: CATSDLQTSYNEQFF. CDR3 DNA: TGTGCCACCAGTGATCTCCAAACGTCGTACAATGAGCAGTTCTTC. V usage is TRBV24-1 and J usage is TRBJ2-1; D gene ambiguous. Trimming removed 3 bases at V and 4 bases at J, with 12 bases between. The germline V gene has CDR1 KGHDR and CDR2 SFDVKD. The CDR3 loop spans 15 amino acids.

This clonotype was seen many times. The genes are TRBV2 and TRBJ2-1; 12 positions match TRBD2. This CDR3 region has 16 residues. CDR1 and CDR2 (germline): SNHLY, FYNNEI. Trimming took 5 bases from V and 8 from J; bases not matched to a gene: 10. CDR3 amino acids: CASSPGLAGPVDEQFF. CDR3 coding DNA: TGTGCCAGCAGTCCGGGACTAGCGGGCCCCGTCGATGAGCAGTTCTTC.

In this sample, this clonotype turned up many times. The DNA of the CDR3 is TGCAGTGCTATCGGGCAGGGGGCGAGTGAGACCCAGTACTTC. This codes for CSAIGQGASETQYF. The rearrangement joins TRBV20-1 to TRBJ2-5, with TRBD1 matching over 8 bases. The V segment lost 4 bases and the J segment 5 bases; nucleotides outside the gene matches: 9. The length of the CDR3 is 14 residues. Germline CDR1 is DFQATT and CDR2 is SNEGSKA (reference sequence).

This clonotype was seen many times. The chain is built from TRBV20-1 and TRBJ1-4; D gene uncertain. Trimming took 6 bases from V and 7 from J, leaving 12 bases between them. The length of the CDR3 is 12 residues. Germline loops: CDR1 DFQATT, CDR2 SNEGSKA (reference sequence). CDR3 protein: CSARPGFEKLFF. CDR3 nucleotides: TGCAGTGCCAGGCCGGGGTTTGAAAAACTGTTTTTT.

This clonotype appeared many times. The genes are TRBV28 and TRBJ2-1; TRBD2 matches at 12 bases. Trimming at V came to 7 bases and at J to 9 bases, leaving 13 bases not matched to a gene. Germline V gene sequence: CDR1 MDHEN, CDR2 SYDVKM. The CDR3 runs to 16 residues. The CDR3 coding sequence is TGTGCCAGCACCGCCTCACTAGCGGGAGGCGGGAGTGAGCAGTTCTTC. Translated, it gives CASTASLAGGGSEQFF.

This clonotype was observed many times. The chain combines TRBV7-2 with TRBJ2-3; possibly TRBD2 for D (6 bases). The CDR3 has 14 amino acids. V was pared by 0 bases and J by 8 bases, with 12 bases between. The germline gives CDR1 SGHTA, CDR2 FQGNSA. The CDR3 reads CASSLAGPGVTQYF. The DNA of the CDR3 is TGTGCCAGCAGCTTAGCTGGCCCGGGGGTTACGCAGTATTTT.

This clonotype showed up just a few times. V and J are TRBV6-6 and TRBJ1-1; TRBD1 matches at 7 bases. V trimming: 2 bases; J trimming: 0 bases; junction bases outside the gene matches: 3. This CDR3 region has 15 residues. Per the germline V gene, CDR1 is MNHNY and CDR2 is SVGAGI (reference sequence). CDR3 nucleotides: TGTGCCAGCAGTTACCGAGGGACAGTGAACACTGAAGCTTTCTTT. Translating gives CASSYRGTVNTEAFF.

The sample holds a few counts of this clonotype. This chain uses TRBV7-9 with TRBJ2-3; 9 bases are a match to TRBD1. This CDR3 is 17 amino acids long. In germline, CDR1 is SEHNR, CDR2 FQNEAQ (reference sequence). V dropped 4 bases and J dropped 3; count of bases not matched to a gene: 11. The CDR3 DNA is TGTGCCAGCAGCTACTACGGACAGGGGAAGACGACAGATACGCAGTATTTT. Its protein is CASSYYGQGKTTDTQYF.